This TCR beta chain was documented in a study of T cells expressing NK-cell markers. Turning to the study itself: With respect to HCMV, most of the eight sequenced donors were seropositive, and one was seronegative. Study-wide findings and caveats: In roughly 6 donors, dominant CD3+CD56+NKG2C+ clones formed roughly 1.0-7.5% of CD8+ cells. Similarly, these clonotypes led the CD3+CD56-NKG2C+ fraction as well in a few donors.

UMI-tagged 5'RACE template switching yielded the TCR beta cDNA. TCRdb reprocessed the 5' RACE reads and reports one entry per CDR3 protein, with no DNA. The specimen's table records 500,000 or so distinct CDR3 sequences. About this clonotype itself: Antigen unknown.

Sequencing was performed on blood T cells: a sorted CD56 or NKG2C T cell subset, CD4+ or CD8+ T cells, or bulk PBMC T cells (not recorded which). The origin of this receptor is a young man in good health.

The CDR3 reads CASNQGSGELFF. This chain joins TRBV2 and TRBJ2-2; TCRdb selects TRBD2, and the lack of DNA leaves this call unchecked. This CDR3 contains 12 residues. Germline CDR1 reads SNHLY; CDR2 reads FYNNEI.